What follows are 4 T cell receptor beta chains derived from one specimen sequenced in a study of shared clonotypes between healthy human individuals. Generated by immunoSEQ multiplex PCR, the TCRdb table keeps only in-frame clones and is missing some. The sample lists about 960,000 clones; roughly 72% were seen once. Input material: memory CD4+ T cells sorted from blood. Subset of the sample: CD45RA-negative fraction. The receptors come from a man between 18 and 35 years old in good health.

With regard to this clone: The germline gene is not matched at one end of the junction; a read error may be the cause. The J gene is TRBJ1-1, the V gene TRBV11-2; the D gene is possibly TRBD1 (5 bases). Germline V gene lookup returns CDR1 SGHAT and CDR2 FQNNGV. The CDR3 contains 18 residues. The DNA of the CDR3 is TGTGCCAGCAGGTTAGTGGGGCGCTCGAGGTACGGGGGCACTGAAGCTTTCTTT. This encodes CASRLVGRSRYGGTEAFF.

The chain couples TRBV5-8 to TRBJ2-7; D possibly corresponds to TRBD1 (5 bases). V dropped 2 bases and J dropped 2 bases, with 11 bases sitting between them. The germline CDR1 and CDR2 sequences are SGHTS and YDEGEE. The CDR3 length is 14 residues. The CDR3 region is CASSFWGRPYEQYF. DNA of the CDR3: TGTGCCAGCAGCTTTTGGGGCAGACCCTACGAGCAGTACTTC.

This clone was observed a single time. The rearrangement links TRBV29-1 to TRBJ2-7, with unresolved D. Germline lookup yields CDR1 SQVTM and CDR2 ANQGSEA. V lost 5 bases, J lost 0 bases, and 8 bases lay in between. The CDR3 has 12 residues. The CDR3 sequence is CSVQQSSYEQYF. CDR3 coding DNA: TGCAGCGTTCAACAGAGCTCCTACGAGCAGTACTTC.

This clone was seen only once. The rearrangement joins TRBV7-3 to TRBJ2-5; D not certain. The V gene lost 5 bases and the J gene lost 7 bases, with 11 bases spanning the gap. Germline CDR1 is SGHTA and CDR2 is FQGTGA. The CDR3 is 12 amino acids. The CDR3 coding sequence is TGTGCCAGCAGCCAGGACGGTTGGACCCAGTACTTC. Its protein product is CASSQDGWTQYF.